This record covers a single T cell receptor (beta chain). The antigen this receptor binds is unknown. The library came from the immunoSEQ multiplex PCR assay. For the multiplex PCR, a mixture combining 60 forward primers for TCR Vbeta segments and 13 reverse primers for TCR Jbeta segments was used. A multiplex PCR assay on genomic DNA amplified the CDR3 region of rearranged TCR beta genes. On the Illumina HiSeq System, the amplified TCR beta libraries were sequenced as 87-base-pair reads. In the source study's methods: In a later analysis, tens of millions of unique TCR beta chains were counted across the 650 to 700 repertoires, and approximately 11 million of these chains were shared by at least two donors. Raw reads were error-corrected and collapsed into unique sequences with a nearest-neighbor algorithm that merged closely related sequences to remove PCR and sequencing errors. V, D and J gene segments were assigned by aligning CDR3 sequences to IMGT reference sequences. For a sequence to be retained, a match of at least six nucleotides was required to both a V gene segment and a J gene segment. Rearrangements were classified as productive when the CDR3 lacked stop codons and remained in frame with V and J, and all other rearrangements were classified as non-productive. Following IMGT convention, CDR3 was defined as the stretch from the second conserved V-encoded cysteine up to the conserved J-encoded phenylalanine. The earlier analysis of about 530 of the donors excluded any sequence lacking an unambiguous match to a single V gene segment. An earlier analysis of almost 600 of the donors classified V segments as functional when productive rearrangements were above 56.7% and as segregating when the standard deviation between donors was above 5%. A statistical classification framework was built to diagnose cytomegalovirus status from the catalog of TCR beta chain sequences. In a later analysis, TCR nucleotide sequences were compared against IMGT/GENE-DB human TR gene sequences so that V and J genes could be assigned. The TCRdist pipeline was used in a later analysis to assign CDR3 sequences and most-parsimonious VDJ recombination scenarios. In a later analysis, each TCR beta chain was defined by its CDR3 amino acid sequence together with its V-gene family, and reads lacking a unique V-gene family were excluded. A later analysis removed over 500 highly shared, low-generation-probability nucleotide sequences to deal with suspected cross-contamination and a sequencing artifact. In a later analysis, a clonal expansion index for each public chain was calculated from normalized within-repertoire ranks of inferred template counts. In a later analysis, generation probabilities were computed with a VDJ recombination model fitted to out-of-frame rearrangements, and the resulting probabilities were checked against IGoR. In a later analysis, TCR-TCR, TCR-HLA and TCR-CMV co-occurrence was scored with hypergeometric tests, and a repertoire-size bias correction was applied to TCR pairs. A later analysis estimated false discovery rates by permuting HLA or CMV assignments 20 times. In a later analysis, co-occurring TCRs were grouped using DBSCAN, with TCRdist sequence similarity added in when clustering inside HLA-allele-positive subsets. Co-occurrence clustering excluded repertoires with fewer than 30,000 or more than 120,000 public chains, plus five with anomalous nucleotide sharing. In its TCRdb copy, this immuneACCESS table keeps in-frame sequences only and misses some clones. Where compared with another copy, unresolved V genes explain less than half of these, and the others have no known cause. V, J and clone size derive from that table, while D and trimming were established from the DNA sequence. The sample's own table lists some 160,000 clones. Roughly 2% of the sample lies in the top ten.

These data belong to a study of cytomegalovirus exposure and HLA in healthy donors (dated by TCRdb to 2016 to 2017). Describing the broader study: In an earlier analysis of under 600 of the donors, around 290 Gb of sequence data and 100 million or so unique TCR beta sequences from approximately 180 million T cells were reported. About 5 DR-DQ haplotypes were handled as single units for association and clustering, since linkage in the cohort was strong. The number of typed donors differed by locus: about 629-630 for A, B, C, DRB1 and DQB1; 500 to 550 for DQA1; over 600 for DPA1; and about 450 for DPB1. To decide whether each TCR beta V gene segment behaved as functional or pseudogenic, an earlier analysis of some 600 of the donors relied on high-throughput TCR beta sequencing. A later analysis re-examined previously published TCR beta repertoires from more than 650 donors and added high-resolution HLA genotyping to investigate patterns of TCR occurrence. Donor age, sex, ethnicity and CMV serostatus were compiled together with the repertoire data. HLA typing included class I and class II loci at four-digit resolution. To predict cytomegalovirus infection status, the study brought together high-throughput TCR immunosequencing, statistical association of individual TCRs with disease status, and machine learning. Besides the first cohort of more than 650 subjects, a separate validation cohort made up of roughly 120 different subjects was used. Across about 370 genotyped donors of the cohort, an average of approximately 200,000 unique TCR beta nucleotide sequences per donor were sequenced, and around 20% of those sequences were non-productive. In the later analysis, no new phenotypic data were used to find candidate immune exposures; instead, reliance was placed on TCR beta sequences and their occurrence across donors. All discovery cohort repertoires had been generated on a single sequencing platform. The study was designed to test whether signatures of past pathogen exposure could be identified by cataloging public T cell receptors. Genome-wide SNP genotypes for about 65% of the roughly 670 donors were used in a later genetic analysis, which treated that subset as a discovery cohort. An early release that covered roughly 600 HLA-typed donors contained approximately 290 gigabases of sequencing data and tens of millions of unique TCR sequences. Of the 300 to 450 genotyped donors, 65% to 90% were placed in the genetic ancestry cluster associated with self-reported Caucasian donors. The study used immunosequencing to profile the T cell repertoires of 600 to 850 subjects and linked those repertoires to cytomegalovirus serostatus.

The CDR3 measures 20 amino acids from cysteine to phenylalanine. Solely the CDR3 DNA is kept, with 60 bases framed from the first base. The V end gives up 1 base and the J end 3 bases, leaving 19 bases in the junction not matched to a gene. CDR1 SGHRS and CDR2 YFSETQ were looked up in the germline V gene. Overall study results and their limits: Strong co-occurrence of HLA alleles, especially DR and DQ, made assigning TCR associations to individual alleles difficult. A later genetic analysis associated a missense DCLRE1C variant with V-gene and J-gene trimming of TCR beta chains, and an independent cohort replicated the association. Compared with the roughly 710-donor mean, donors in an Asian-associated ancestry cluster had fewer N-insertions in productive TCRs, according to a later genetic analysis. Most CMV-associated TCR beta chains appeared to be HLA-restricted in a later analysis, and the HLA associations seemed to be driven largely by CMV exposure. A later analysis associated 16,951 TCR beta sequences with specific HLA alleles at a false discovery rate of 0.05. In vitro tests confirmed that a few of the cytomegalovirus-associated TCR beta chains recognize cytomegalovirus antigens. A further reported finding was that TCR beta sequences accurately predicted the HLA-A and HLA-B alleles for most subjects in the first cohort. In both the original and validation cohorts, the classifier was reported to diagnose cytomegalovirus status with high specificity and sensitivity. In the study, around 150 TCR beta chains were listed as associated with cytomegalovirus. The 87-base-pair reads could not distinguish some IMGT-functional V segments, including TRBV6-2 and TRBV6-3, so those segments were excluded. Because HLA typing was unavailable for some donors at each locus, only the typed subset was used in association tests. Sequencing depth was assumed to be roughly uniform across donors in the presence/absence analyses, though that assumption may not hold. Linkage disequilibrium might explain the correlated functional status among segregating V segments, but an unknown experimental factor could not be ruled out. A cluster of highly shared sequence variants was judged likely to represent a technical artifact of the sequencing pipeline. In an earlier analysis of some 500 of the donors, most TCR beta V segments were observed in productive rearrangements about 90% or about 30% of the time, broadly matching IMGT annotations. For the cohort, immune exposure information was limited to CMV serostatus. Because counts were too low, about 17 rarely observed V segments, including chromosome 9 orphons, were excluded from the earlier analysis of a few hundred of the donors. Compared with equally common non-associated chains, HLA-associated TCR beta chains in a later analysis were more clonally expanded and had lower generation probabilities. It was suggested by the authors that the approach could potentially be generalized to other disease states and immunological phenotypes. According to a later analysis, TCR association rates differed among HLA loci, with DRB1 alleles showing the most associated TCRs and HLA-C alleles showing the fewest. Across donors, most TCR sequences were observed very rarely, whereas some public TCRs were present in many individuals. This cohort had only TCR beta chains sequenced, and the lack of alpha or paired-chain data limited which features could be detected. A later analysis reported that several top co-occurrence clusters appeared linked to parvovirus B19, influenza, CMV and Epstein-Barr virus.

The cohort was made up of about 610 healthy bone marrow donors. At the time of sampling, all cohort members were nominally healthy, though unrecorded immune exposures were likely present. The donor was CMV seronegative and was included in the group of several hundred seronegative cohort members. Each donor provided a peripheral blood sample, and peripheral blood mononuclear cells were used for TCR beta sequencing. Genomic DNA extraction from the blood cell samples was performed with the Qiagen DNeasy Blood Extraction Kit. This TCR was recovered from a man under 40 in good health and CMV-seronegative. Sequencing was performed on PBMCs. The sequence links TRBV5-1 to TRBJ1-2, and TRBD1 matches 9 of the central bases. The CDR3 protein sequence reads: CASSLWASETGGIRDYGYTF. The nucleotide sequence reads as follows: TGCGCCAGCAGCTTGTGGGCGTCAGAGACAGGGGGAATTCGCGACTATGGCTACACCTTC.